Below are 28 T cell receptor beta chains sequenced from a single sample in a study of blood T cell repertoires in COVID-19. Some clones are missing from TCRdb's copy, which holds only in-frame ones; the method was immunoSEQ multiplex PCR. The sample carries under 250,000 clones, around 81% recorded once. Sequencing was done on a sample of peripheral blood. These receptors all stem from a human donor in a cohort sampled during active COVID-19.

J is TRBJ2-5 and V is TRBV24-1; the D gene is possibly TRBD1 (6 bases). The CDR3 extends over 14 amino acids. Trimming removed 4 bases at V and 3 bases at J, with 11 bases between. The germline V gene encodes CDR1 KGHDR and CDR2 SFDVKD. CDR3 loop: CATSDLGGKETQYF. DNA of the CDR3: TGTGCCACCAGTGACCTAGGGGGAAAAGAGACCCAGTACTTC.

V and J are TRBV6-7 and TRBJ2-7, with a weak D call TRBD1 (6 bases). TRBV6-7 is an ORF, with its function uncertain. This CDR3 is built from 15 residues. The V end lost 0 bases, the J end lost 3 bases, and 12 bases lay between the germline ends. CDR3 region: CASSYSRQDLYEQYF. In nucleotides, the CDR3 is TGTGCCAGCAGTTACTCGAGACAGGACCTCTACGAGCAGTACTTC.

The chain has TRBV10-3 and TRBJ2-7; 7 bases fit TRBD1. CDR3 size: 14 residues. CDR1 and CDR2 from the germline V gene are ENHRY and SYGVKD. Trimming cost V 3 bases and J 3 bases; bases outside gene matches: 5. CDR3 coding DNA: TGTGCCATCAGTGAAAAGGGGGCGGGCTACGAGCAGTACTTC. It codes for CAISEKGAGYEQYF.

The CDR3 sequence is CASSSYRNTGELFF. Written as DNA, the CDR3 is TGTGCCAGCAGTTCCTACAGGAACACCGGGGAGCTGTTTTTT. This chain uses TRBV28 with TRBJ2-2; D not resolved. The CDR3 extends over 14 amino acids. Trimming stripped 4 bases from V and 1 base from J, with 7 bases between. Germline V gene sequence: CDR1 MDHEN, CDR2 SYDVKM.

V is TRBV19 and J is TRBJ1-5, with D tentatively TRBD1 (5 bases). Germline values: CDR1 LNHDA, CDR2 SQIVND (reference sequence). The CDR3 is made up of 14 amino acids. Trimming removed 5 bases at V and 7 bases at J, with 15 bases between. CDR3 bases: TGTGCCAGTAGTCCGGAAAGGGGTAACCAGCCCCAGCATTTT. Amino acid sequence: CASSPERGNQPQHF.

This sequence joins TRBV10-3 and TRBJ2-2, with 10 bases lining up with TRBD2. Per the germline V gene, CDR1 is ENHRY and CDR2 is SYGVKD. Trimming at V came to 6 bases and at J to 1 base, leaving 5 bases not matched to a gene. The CDR3 runs 16 residues. CDR3 nucleotides: TGTGCCATCAGCCGGACTAGCGGACAGAACACCGGGGAGCTGTTTTTT. Translated, it gives CAISRTSGQNTGELFF.

The rearrangement uses TRBV2 and TRBJ2-2; 12 nucleotides agree with TRBD2. CDR3 length: 16 amino acids. The germline CDR1 and CDR2 sequences are SNHLY and FYNNEI. Trimming took 4 bases from V and 7 from J; bases not matched to a gene: 7. In DNA form, the CDR3 reads TGTGCCAGCAGTGTTCGACTAGCGGGAGATGGCGGGGAGCTGTTTTTT. This sequence encodes CASSVRLAGDGGELFF.

This chain links TRBV28 with TRBJ2-7; possibly TRBD1 for D (6 bases). CDR1 and CDR2 from the germline V gene are MDHEN and SYDVKM. The CDR3 extends over 14 amino acids. Trimming pared 2 bases from V and 0 bases from J, leaving 8 bases between. DNA of the CDR3: TGTGCCAGCAGTTTACCAGGGGTCTCCTACGAGCAGTACTTC. Amino acids: CASSLPGVSYEQYF.

This clone was seen only once. The CDR3 nucleotides read TGTGCCAGCAGCACGGAGCGGGAGAGGCCAGATACGCAGTATTTT. Its translation is CASSTERERPDTQYF. The rearrangement uses TRBV28 and TRBJ2-3; 8 bases are a match to TRBD2. The V segment lost 6 bases and the J segment 4 bases; nucleotides outside the gene matches: 9. The germline gives CDR1 MDHEN, CDR2 SYDVKM. CDR3 length: 15 amino acids.

This chain links TRBV5-1 with TRBJ2-3; tentatively, D is TRBD1 (6 bases). The CDR3 is 14 amino acids. V was trimmed by 3 bases and J by 0 bases, leaving 8 bases between them. Germline-derived CDR1 and CDR2 are SGHRS and YFSETQ. CDR3 sequence: CASSSDSSTDTQYF. The CDR3 DNA is TGCGCCAGCAGCTCGGACAGTAGCACAGATACGCAGTATTTT.

This clone was observed once. The chain joins TRBV28 to TRBJ2-3; a possible D gene is TRBD2 (7 bases). The CDR3 extends over 16 amino acids. The ends were cut back, 6 bases at V and 4 bases at J, with 20 bases in the middle. Germline V CDR1 and CDR2: MDHEN, SYDVKM. CDR3 sequence (DNA): TGTGCCAGCAGCAACCGGAGGGGGGGGACGGCAGATACGCAGTATTTT. Translated, it gives CASSNRRGGTADTQYF.

V and J are TRBV5-1 and TRBJ2-2, with TRBD1 matching 10 bases. This CDR3 is built from 16 residues. Per germline, CDR1 SGHRS and CDR2 YFSETQ. The J segment lost 4 bases and the V segment lost 6 bases, leaving 9 bases of the junction unmatched. CDR3 DNA sequence: TGCGCCAGCACACTCAGGGACAGGGGAATCACCGGGGAGCTGTTTTTT. Translating gives CASTLRDRGITGELFF.

V is TRBV4-2 and J is TRBJ2-5; 9 bases line up with TRBD2. Losses at the gene ends were 2 bases for V and 2 bases for J; bases not matched to a gene: 12. Germline values: CDR1 LGHNA, CDR2 YNFKEQ. CDR3 length: 18 amino acids. CDR3 nucleotide sequence: TGTGCCAGCAGCCAAAACGACGCGGGGGGGCGGGATCAAGAGACCCAGTACTTC. Its translation: CASSQNDAGGRDQETQYF.

The rearrangement links TRBV7-8 to TRBJ1-1, with 7 bases aligning to TRBD1. Per germline, CDR1 SGHVS and CDR2 FQNEAQ. The CDR3 is made up of 14 amino acids. Trimming removed 1 base from V and 7 bases from J; junction bases left unmatched: 6. The CDR3: CASSLGQGENEAFF. The CDR3 DNA reads TGTGCCAGCAGCTTAGGTCAGGGGGAGAATGAAGCTTTCTTT.

This chain links TRBV4-2 with TRBJ1-1, with D possibly matching TRBD1 (5 bases). This CDR3 has 16 amino acids. Germline CDR1 reads LGHNA; CDR2 reads YNFKEQ. V lost 3 bases, J lost 10 bases, and 24 bases lay in between. CDR3 DNA: TGTGCCAGCAGCCAGACAAGGGCCCTGGGGCTTGGGGCAGCTTTCTTT. Translated, it gives CASSQTRALGLGAAFF.

The V call is TRBV10-3, the J call TRBJ2-7; 10 bases are a match to TRBD2. Germline V gene data show CDR1 as ENHRY and CDR2 as SYGVKD. This CDR3 has 14 amino acids. V gave up 5 bases and J gave up 2 bases; unmatched junction bases: 3. The CDR3 region is CAISSSGRTYEQYF. The DNA of the CDR3 is TGTGCCATCAGTTCTAGCGGGAGAACCTACGAGCAGTACTTC.

This clone occurred once. This chain connects TRBV18 to TRBJ2-7; possible D gene TRBD2, 6 bases. Looked up from germline, CDR1 is KGHSH and CDR2 is LQKENI. The CDR3 runs to 13 residues. The V end was cut by 3 bases, the J end by 7 bases, with 13 bases between. CDR3 nucleotide sequence: TGTGCCAGCTCACCGACAAGCGCGGGGGAGCAGTACTTC. Translated, it gives CASSPTSAGEQYF.

The rearrangement uses TRBV19 and TRBJ1-2, with 7 bases fitting TRBD1. Germline CDR1 is LNHDA and CDR2 is SQIVND (reference sequence). There are 14 residues in the CDR3. The V gene end was trimmed by 7 bases and the J gene end by 1 base; junction bases not matched to a gene: 6. The CDR3 reads CASTPQGDNYGYTF. As DNA, the CDR3 is TGTGCCAGTACCCCCCAGGGGGATAACTATGGCTACACCTTC.

The rearrangement links TRBV27 to TRBJ1-5; weak D call: TRBD1 (6 bases). This CDR3 is 17 amino acids long. CDR1 is MNHEY and CDR2 is SMNVEV in the germline V gene (reference sequence). V was cut by 3 bases and J by 0 bases, with 15 bases left in between. The CDR3 region is CASSFLTGGSSNQPQHF. CDR3 nucleotide sequence: TGTGCCAGCAGTTTTCTGACTGGGGGCAGTAGCAATCAGCCCCAGCATTTT.

The rearrangement joins TRBV28 to TRBJ1-5; possibly TRBD1 for D (5 bases). This CDR3 spans 15 amino acids. CDR1 is MDHEN, CDR2 SYDVKM, per germline. V lost 1 base and J lost 7, with 14 bases in between. CDR3 sequence: CASSLLIGGRQPQHF. Here the CDR3 DNA reads TGTGCCAGCAGTTTATTGATCGGGGGGAGGCAGCCCCAGCATTTT.

The genes are TRBV10-3 and TRBJ2-2; TRBD2 is a possible D gene (5 bases). CDR3 size: 16 residues. Per the germline V gene, CDR1 is ENHRY and CDR2 is SYGVKD. Trimming pared 6 bases from V and 6 bases from J, leaving 20 bases between. The CDR3 loop reads CAISPGMVAEAGELFF. CDR3 nucleotides: TGTGCCATCAGCCCCGGGATGGTGGCCGAGGCCGGGGAGCTGTTTTTT.

This chain connects TRBV2 to TRBJ1-1, with D possibly being TRBD1 (6 bases). The germline V gene encodes CDR1 SNHLY and CDR2 FYNNEI. There are 12 residues in the CDR3. V was pared by 5 bases and J by 6 bases, with 10 bases between. The CDR3 sequence is CASSSQGSEAFF. In DNA form, the CDR3 reads TGTGCCAGCAGTTCCCAGGGGTCTGAAGCTTTCTTT.

The V call is TRBV3-1 (or the pseudogene TRBV3-2), the J call TRBJ2-5; D gene uncertain. The CDR3 sequence is 14 residues long. V shed 1 base and J shed 2 bases, with 8 bases lying between them. Per the germline V gene, CDR1 is LGHDT and CDR2 is YNNKEL (reference sequence). CDR3: CASSQGYGQETQYF. The CDR3 DNA sequence: TGTGCCAGCAGCCAAGGGTACGGTCAAGAGACCCAGTACTTC.

The chain employs TRBV4-3 and TRBJ2-5; tentative D call: TRBD1 (5 bases). The germline V gene encodes CDR1 LGHNA and CDR2 YSLEER. V shed 6 bases and J shed 4 bases, with 9 bases lying between them. This CDR3 has 12 residues. The CDR3 DNA is TGCGCCAGCAGTGACAGCCCAGAGACCCAGTACTTC. Amino acids: CASSDSPETQYF.

The genes are TRBV5-1 and TRBJ1-2; TRBD1 matches at 7 bases. V lost 4 bases to trimming and J lost 1 base; unmatched junction nucleotides: 7. Germline lookup yields CDR1 SGHRS and CDR2 YFSETQ. This CDR3 spans 15 amino acids. In nucleotides, the CDR3 is TGCGCCAGCAGCCCGGGACAGAGATATAACTATGGCTACACCTTC. Amino acids: CASSPGQRYNYGYTF.

The gene calls are TRBV15 and TRBJ2-5; 10 nucleotides match TRBD1. This CDR3 has 14 amino acids. Germline CDR1 LNHNV, CDR2 YYDKDF (reference sequence). Germline trimming cut 7 bases from V and 5 bases from J; bases unmatched to any gene: 7. The CDR3 spells CATTPTGGSETQYF. As DNA, the CDR3 is TGTGCCACCACCCCGACAGGGGGCTCTGAGACCCAGTACTTC. Variable domain in full (rest from reference TRBV15 and TRBJ2-5): DAMVIQNPRYQVTQFGKPVTLSCSQTLNHNVMYWYQQKSSQAPKLLFHYYDKDFNNEADTPDNFQSRRPNTSFCFLDIRSPGLGDTAMYLCATTPTGGSETQYFGPGTRLLVL.

The sample holds a few counts of this clone. V gene TRBV9 combines with J gene TRBJ1-1; D unresolved. Germline lookup yields CDR1 SGDLS and CDR2 YYNGEE. V was pared by 3 bases and J by 3 bases, with 6 bases between. The CDR3 runs 12 residues. CDR3 sequence reads: CASSGRDTEAFF. The CDR3 DNA sequence: TGTGCCAGCAGCGGGAGGGACACTGAAGCTTTCTTT.

The chain employs TRBV7-2 and TRBJ1-5, with D maybe TRBD1 (5 bases). This CDR3 has 15 amino acids. Germline V gene sequence: CDR1 SGHTA, CDR2 FQGNSA. V lost 5 bases and J 0 bases, leaving 11 bases between the germline ends. The CDR3 reads CASSPGGYSNQPQHF. In DNA, the CDR3 is TGTGCCAGCAGCCCGGGGGGGTATAGCAATCAGCCCCAGCATTTT.